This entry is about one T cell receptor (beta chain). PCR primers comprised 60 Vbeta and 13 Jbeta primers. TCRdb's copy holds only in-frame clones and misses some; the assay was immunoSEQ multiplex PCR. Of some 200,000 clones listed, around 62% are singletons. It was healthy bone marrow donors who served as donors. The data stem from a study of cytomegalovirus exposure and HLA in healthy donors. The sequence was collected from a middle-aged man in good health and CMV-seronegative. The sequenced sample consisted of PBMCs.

CDR3 region: CASSFQGRISPLHF. The CDR3 region has the DNA TGTGCCAGCAGCTTCCAGGGGCGGATTTCACCCCTCCACTTT. J is TRBJ1-6 and V is TRBV7-2; possible D gene TRBD1, 6 bases. The CDR3 extends over 14 amino acids. Germline CDR1 reads SGHTA; CDR2 reads FQGNSA. V was clipped by 3 bases and J by 9 bases, with 12 bases between them.